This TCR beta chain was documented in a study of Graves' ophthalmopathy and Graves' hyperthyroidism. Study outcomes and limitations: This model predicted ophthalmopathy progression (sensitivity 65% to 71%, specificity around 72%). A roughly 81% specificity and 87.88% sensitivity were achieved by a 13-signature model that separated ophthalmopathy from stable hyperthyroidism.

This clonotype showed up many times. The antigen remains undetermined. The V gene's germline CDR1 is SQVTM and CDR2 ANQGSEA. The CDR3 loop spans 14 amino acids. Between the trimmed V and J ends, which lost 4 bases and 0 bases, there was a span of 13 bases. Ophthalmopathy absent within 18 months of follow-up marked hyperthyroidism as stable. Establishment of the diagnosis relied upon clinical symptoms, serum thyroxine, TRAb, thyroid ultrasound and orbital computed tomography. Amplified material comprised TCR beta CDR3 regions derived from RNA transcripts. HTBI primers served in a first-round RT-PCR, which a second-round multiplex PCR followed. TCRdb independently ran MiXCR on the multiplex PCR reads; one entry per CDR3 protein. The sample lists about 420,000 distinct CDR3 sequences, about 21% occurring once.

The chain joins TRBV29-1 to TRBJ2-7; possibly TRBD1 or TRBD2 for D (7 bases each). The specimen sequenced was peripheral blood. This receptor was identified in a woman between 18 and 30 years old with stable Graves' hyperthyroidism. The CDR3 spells CSVAGGEVSYEQYF. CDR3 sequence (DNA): TGCAGCGTTGCAGGGGGGGAGGTCTCCTACGAGCAGTACTTC.